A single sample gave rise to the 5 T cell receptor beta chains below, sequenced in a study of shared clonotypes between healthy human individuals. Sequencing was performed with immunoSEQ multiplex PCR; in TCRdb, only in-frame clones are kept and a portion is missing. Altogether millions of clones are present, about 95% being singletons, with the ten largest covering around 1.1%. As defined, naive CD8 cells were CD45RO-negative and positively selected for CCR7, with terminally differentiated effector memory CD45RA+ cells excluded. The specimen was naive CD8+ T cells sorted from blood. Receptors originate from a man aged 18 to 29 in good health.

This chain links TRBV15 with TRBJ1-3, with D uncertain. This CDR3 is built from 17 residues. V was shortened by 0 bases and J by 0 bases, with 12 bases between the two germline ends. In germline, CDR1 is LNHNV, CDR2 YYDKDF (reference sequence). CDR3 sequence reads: CATSRDIAFSSGNTIYF. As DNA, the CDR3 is TGTGCCACCAGCAGAGACATTGCATTTAGCTCTGGAAACACCATATATTTT.

CDR3 residues: CASSPAEEPVTDNNEKLFF. The CDR3, as DNA: TGTGCCAGCAGCCCCGCGGAAGAACCAGTGACGGATAATAATGAAAAACTGTTTTTT. This chain joins TRBV7-9 and TRBJ1-4; D is unresolved. CDR1 SEHNR and CDR2 FQNEAQ come from the germline V gene (reference sequence). V lost 5 bases, J lost 4 bases, and 26 bases lay in between. This CDR3 has 19 amino acids.

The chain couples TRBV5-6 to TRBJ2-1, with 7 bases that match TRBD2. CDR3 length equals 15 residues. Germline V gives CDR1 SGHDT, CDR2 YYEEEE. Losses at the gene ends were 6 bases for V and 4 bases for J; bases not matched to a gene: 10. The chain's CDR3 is CASTPGGGPYNEQFF. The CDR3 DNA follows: TGTGCCAGCACCCCTGGCGGGGGACCTTACAATGAGCAGTTCTTC. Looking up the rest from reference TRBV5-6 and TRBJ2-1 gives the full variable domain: DAGVTQSPTHLIKTRGQQVTLRCSPKSGHDTVSWYQQALGQGPQFIFQYYEEEERQRGNFPDRFSGHQFPNYSSELNVNALLLGDSALYLCASTPGGGPYNEQFFGPGTRLTVL.

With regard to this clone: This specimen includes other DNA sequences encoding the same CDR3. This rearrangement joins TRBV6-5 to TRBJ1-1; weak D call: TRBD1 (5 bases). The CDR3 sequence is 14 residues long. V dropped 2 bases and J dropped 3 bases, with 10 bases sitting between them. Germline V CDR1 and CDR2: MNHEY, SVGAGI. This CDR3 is CASSYGQGYTEAFF. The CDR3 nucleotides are TGTGCCAGCAGTTACGGCCAGGGATACACTGAAGCTTTCTTT.

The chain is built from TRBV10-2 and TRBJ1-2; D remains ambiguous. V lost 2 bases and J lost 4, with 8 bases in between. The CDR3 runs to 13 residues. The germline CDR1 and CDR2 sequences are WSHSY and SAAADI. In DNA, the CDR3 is TGCGCCAGCAGTGAGGGGTATGGCTATGGCTACACCTTC. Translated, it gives CASSEGYGYGYTF.